The TCR beta chain under discussion was sequenced for a study of T cells in Graves' hyperthyroidism and ophthalmopathy. Germline CDR1 SNHLY, CDR2 FYNNEI. The CDR3 has 14 residues. J gave up 7 bases and V 7 bases, and 7 bases lay outside the gene matches. It was uncontrolled infection, other autoimmune disease, pregnancy or lactation that excluded patients. Researchers amplified the TCR beta CDR3 regions from RNA transcripts. Primed by the HTBI set, a first-round RT-PCR was run on the TCR CDR3. A single record per CDR3 protein comes from TCRdb applying MiXCR to the multiplex PCR reads. The table shows about 660,000 distinct CDR3 sequences, with 45% occurring only once.

The TCR comes from an adult man with Graves' disease, either hyperthyroidism or ophthalmopathy (not recorded which). Material for sequencing was peripheral blood or thyroid tissue (not recorded which). The V call is TRBV2, the J call TRBJ1-5, with 10 bases aligning to TRBD1. The CDR3 DNA reads TGTGCCAGCACCGGGACAGGGGCGGGACAGCCCCAGCATTTT. It encodes CASTGTGAGQPQHF.